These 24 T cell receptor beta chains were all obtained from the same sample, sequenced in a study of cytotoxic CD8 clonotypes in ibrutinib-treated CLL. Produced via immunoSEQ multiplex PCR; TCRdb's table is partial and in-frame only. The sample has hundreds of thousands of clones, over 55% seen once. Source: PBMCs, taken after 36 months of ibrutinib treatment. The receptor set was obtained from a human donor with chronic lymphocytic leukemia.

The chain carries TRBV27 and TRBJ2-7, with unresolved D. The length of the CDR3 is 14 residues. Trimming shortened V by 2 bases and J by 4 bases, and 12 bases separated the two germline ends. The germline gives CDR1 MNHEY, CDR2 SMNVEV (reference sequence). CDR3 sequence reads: CASSLGRIGYEQYF. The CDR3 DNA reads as TGTGCCAGCAGTTTAGGCAGGATCGGGTACGAGCAGTACTTC.

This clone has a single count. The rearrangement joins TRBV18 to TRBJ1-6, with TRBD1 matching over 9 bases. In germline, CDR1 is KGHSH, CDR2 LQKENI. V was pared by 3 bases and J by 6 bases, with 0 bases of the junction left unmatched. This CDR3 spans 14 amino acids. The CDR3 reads CASSPTGGNSPLHF. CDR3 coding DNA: TGTGCCAGCTCACCGACAGGGGGTAATTCACCCCTCCACTTT.

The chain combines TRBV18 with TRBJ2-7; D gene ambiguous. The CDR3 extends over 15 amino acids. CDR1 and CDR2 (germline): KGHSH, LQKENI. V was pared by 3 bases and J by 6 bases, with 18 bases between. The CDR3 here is CASSPVGPPEVEQYF. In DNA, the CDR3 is TGTGCCAGCTCACCTGTTGGACCACCCGAGGTCGAGCAGTACTTC.

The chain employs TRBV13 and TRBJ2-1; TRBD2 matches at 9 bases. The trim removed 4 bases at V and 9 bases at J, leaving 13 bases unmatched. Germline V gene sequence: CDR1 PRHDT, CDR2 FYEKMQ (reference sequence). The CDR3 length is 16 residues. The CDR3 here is CASSSGGTSSGPEQFF. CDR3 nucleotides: TGTGCCAGCAGCTCAGGAGGGACTAGCTCAGGCCCTGAGCAGTTCTTC.

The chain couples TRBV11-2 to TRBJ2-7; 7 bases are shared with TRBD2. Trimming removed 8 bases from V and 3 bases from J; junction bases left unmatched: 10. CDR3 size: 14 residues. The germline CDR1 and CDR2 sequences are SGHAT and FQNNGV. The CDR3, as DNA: TGTGCCAGCCGCGAGCCCGGCGGGAGCTACGAGCAGTACTTC. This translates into CASREPGGSYEQYF.

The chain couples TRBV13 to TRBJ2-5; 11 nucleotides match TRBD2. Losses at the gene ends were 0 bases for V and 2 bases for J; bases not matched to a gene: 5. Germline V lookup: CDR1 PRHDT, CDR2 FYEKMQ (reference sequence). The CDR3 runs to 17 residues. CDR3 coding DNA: TGTGCCAGCAGCTTAGGGACTAGCGGGGACCCACAAGAGACCCAGTACTTC. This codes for CASSLGTSGDPQETQYF.

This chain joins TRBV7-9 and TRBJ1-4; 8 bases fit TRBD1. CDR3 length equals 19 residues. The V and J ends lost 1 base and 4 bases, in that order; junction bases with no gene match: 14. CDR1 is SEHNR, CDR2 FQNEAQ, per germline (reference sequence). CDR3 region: CASSLGPDRAPIYNEKLFF. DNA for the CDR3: TGTGCCAGCAGCTTAGGTCCGGACAGGGCCCCGATCTATAATGAAAAACTGTTTTTT.

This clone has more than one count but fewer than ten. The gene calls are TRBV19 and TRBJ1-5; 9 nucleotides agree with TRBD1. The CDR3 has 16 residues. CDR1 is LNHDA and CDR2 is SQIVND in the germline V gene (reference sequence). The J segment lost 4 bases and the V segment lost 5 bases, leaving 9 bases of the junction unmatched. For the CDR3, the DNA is TGTGCCAGTAGTCCTCGGACAGGGGAGGGAAATCAGCCCCAGCATTTT. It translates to CASSPRTGEGNQPQHF.

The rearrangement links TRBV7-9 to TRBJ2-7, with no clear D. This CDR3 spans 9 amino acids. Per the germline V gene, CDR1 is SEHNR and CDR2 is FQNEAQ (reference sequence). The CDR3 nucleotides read TGTGCGAGGATGTACGAGCAGTACTTC. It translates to CARMYEQYF.

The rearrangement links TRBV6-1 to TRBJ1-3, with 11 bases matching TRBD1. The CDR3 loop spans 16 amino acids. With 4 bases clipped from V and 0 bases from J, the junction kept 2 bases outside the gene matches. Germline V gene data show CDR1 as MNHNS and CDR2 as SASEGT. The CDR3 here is CASSGDRGSSGNTIYF. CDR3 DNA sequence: TGTGCCAGCAGTGGGGACAGGGGGAGCTCTGGAAACACCATATATTTT.

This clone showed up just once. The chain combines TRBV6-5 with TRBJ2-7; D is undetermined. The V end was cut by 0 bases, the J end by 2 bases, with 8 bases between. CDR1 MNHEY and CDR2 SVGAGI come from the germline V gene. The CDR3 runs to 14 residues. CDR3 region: CASSYSLMTYEQYF. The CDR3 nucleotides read TGTGCCAGCAGTTACTCTCTGATGACCTACGAGCAGTACTTC.

The CDR3, as DNA: TGCGCCAGCAGCTTGGCCACGGGTAACTCCTACGAGCAGTACTTC. Its translation is CASSLATGNSYEQYF. V is TRBV5-1 and J is TRBJ2-7, with no clear D. Trimming removed 0 bases at V and 0 bases at J, with 10 bases between. Germline lookup yields CDR1 SGHRS and CDR2 YFSETQ. The CDR3 consists of 15 residues.

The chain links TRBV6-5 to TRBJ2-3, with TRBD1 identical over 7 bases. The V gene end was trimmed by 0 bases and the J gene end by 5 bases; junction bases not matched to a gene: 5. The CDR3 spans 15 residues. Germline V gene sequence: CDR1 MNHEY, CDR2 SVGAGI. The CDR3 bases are TGTGCCAGCAGTTACTCGACAGGGCTGGGAGATACGCAGTATTTT. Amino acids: CASSYSTGLGDTQYF.

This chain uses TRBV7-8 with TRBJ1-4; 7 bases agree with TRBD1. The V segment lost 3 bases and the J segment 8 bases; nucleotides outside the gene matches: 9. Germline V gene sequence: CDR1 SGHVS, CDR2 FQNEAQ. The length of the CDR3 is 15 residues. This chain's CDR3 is CASSFDRAGREKLFF. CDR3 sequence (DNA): TGTGCCAGCAGCTTCGACAGGGCGGGTAGAGAAAAACTGTTTTTT. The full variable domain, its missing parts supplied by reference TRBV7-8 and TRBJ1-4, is GAGVSQSPRYKVAKRGQDVALRCDPISGHVSLFWYQQALGQGPEFLTYFQNEAQLDKSGLPSDRFFAERPEGSVSTLKIQRTQQEDSAVYLCASSFDRAGREKLFFGSGTQLSVL.

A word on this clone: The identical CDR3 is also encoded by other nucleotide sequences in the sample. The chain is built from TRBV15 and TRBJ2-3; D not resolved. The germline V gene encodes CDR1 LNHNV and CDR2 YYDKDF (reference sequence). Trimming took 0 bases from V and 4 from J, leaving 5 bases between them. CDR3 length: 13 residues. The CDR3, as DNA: TGTGCCACCAGCAGAGATTCCGCAGATACGCAGTATTTT. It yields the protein CATSRDSADTQYF.

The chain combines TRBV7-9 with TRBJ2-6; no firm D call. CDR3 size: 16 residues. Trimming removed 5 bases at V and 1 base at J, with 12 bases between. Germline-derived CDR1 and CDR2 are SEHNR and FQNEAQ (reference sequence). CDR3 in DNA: TGTGCCAGCAGCCCCGCGACCAGATCTGGGGCCAACGTCCTGACTTTC. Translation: CASSPATRSGANVLTF.

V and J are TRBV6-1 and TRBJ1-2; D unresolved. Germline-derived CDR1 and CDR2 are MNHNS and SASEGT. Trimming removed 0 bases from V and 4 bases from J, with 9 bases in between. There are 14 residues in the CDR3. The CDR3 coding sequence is TGTGCCAGCAGTGAAGCGCCGGGTCTCTATGGCTACACCTTC. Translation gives CASSEAPGLYGYTF.

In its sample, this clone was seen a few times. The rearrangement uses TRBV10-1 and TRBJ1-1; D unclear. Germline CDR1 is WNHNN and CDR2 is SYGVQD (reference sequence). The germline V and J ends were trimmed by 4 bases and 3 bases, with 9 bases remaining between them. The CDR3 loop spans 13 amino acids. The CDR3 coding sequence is TGCGCCAGCAGTGCTGGAATTTACACTGAAGCTTTCTTT. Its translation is CASSAGIYTEAFF.

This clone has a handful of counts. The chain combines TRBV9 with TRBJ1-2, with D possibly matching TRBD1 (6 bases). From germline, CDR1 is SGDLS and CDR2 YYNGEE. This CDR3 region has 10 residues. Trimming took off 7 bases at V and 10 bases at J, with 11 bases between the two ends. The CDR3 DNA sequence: TGTGCCAGCCGGAGGGGGGACTACACCTTC. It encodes CASRRGDYTF.

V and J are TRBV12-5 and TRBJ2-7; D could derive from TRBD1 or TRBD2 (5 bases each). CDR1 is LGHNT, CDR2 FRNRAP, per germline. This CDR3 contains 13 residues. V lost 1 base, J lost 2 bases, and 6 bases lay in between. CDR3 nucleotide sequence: TGTGCTAGTGGTTTGGAGGGACCCTACGAGCAGTACTTC. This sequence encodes CASGLEGPYEQYF.

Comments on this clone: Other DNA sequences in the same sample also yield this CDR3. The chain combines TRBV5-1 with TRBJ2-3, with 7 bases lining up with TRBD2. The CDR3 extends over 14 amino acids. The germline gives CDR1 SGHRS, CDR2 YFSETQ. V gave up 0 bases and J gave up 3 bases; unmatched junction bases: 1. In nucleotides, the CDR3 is TGCGCCAGCAGCTTGGCCGGGGGGACAGATACGCAGTATTTT. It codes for CASSLAGGTDTQYF.

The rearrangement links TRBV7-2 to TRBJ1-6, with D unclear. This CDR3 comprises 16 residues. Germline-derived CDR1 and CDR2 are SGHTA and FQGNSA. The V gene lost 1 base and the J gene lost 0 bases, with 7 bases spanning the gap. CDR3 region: CASSLDPDSYNSPLHF. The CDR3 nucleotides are TGTGCCAGCAGCTTAGATCCAGACTCCTATAATTCACCCCTCCACTTT.

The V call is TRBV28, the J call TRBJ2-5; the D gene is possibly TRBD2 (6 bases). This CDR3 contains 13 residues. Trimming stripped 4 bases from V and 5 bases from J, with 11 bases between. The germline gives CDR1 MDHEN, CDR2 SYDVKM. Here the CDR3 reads CASSYGSGETQYF. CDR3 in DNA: TGTGCCAGCAGTTACGGGAGCGGGGAGACCCAGTACTTC.

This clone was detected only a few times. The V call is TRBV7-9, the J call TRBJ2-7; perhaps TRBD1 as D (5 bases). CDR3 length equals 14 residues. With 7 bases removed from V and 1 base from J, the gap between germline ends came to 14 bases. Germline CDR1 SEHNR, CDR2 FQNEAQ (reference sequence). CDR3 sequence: CASIDSTYSYEQYF. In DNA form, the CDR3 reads TGTGCCAGCATCGACAGTACCTATTCCTACGAGCAGTACTTC.